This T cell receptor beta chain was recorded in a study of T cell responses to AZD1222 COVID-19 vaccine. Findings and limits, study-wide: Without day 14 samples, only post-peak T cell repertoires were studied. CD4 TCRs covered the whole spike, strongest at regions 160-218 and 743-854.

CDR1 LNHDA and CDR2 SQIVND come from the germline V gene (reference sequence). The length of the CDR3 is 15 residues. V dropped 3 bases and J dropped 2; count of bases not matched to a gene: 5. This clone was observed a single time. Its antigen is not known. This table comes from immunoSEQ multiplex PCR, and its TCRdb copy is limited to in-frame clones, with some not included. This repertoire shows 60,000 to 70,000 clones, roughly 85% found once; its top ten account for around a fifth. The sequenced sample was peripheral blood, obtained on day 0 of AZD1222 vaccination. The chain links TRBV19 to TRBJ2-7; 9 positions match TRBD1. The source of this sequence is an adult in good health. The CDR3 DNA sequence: TGTGCCAGTAGTATCGAGACAGGGGGAACCTACGAGCAGTACTTC. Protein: CASSIETGGTYEQYF.